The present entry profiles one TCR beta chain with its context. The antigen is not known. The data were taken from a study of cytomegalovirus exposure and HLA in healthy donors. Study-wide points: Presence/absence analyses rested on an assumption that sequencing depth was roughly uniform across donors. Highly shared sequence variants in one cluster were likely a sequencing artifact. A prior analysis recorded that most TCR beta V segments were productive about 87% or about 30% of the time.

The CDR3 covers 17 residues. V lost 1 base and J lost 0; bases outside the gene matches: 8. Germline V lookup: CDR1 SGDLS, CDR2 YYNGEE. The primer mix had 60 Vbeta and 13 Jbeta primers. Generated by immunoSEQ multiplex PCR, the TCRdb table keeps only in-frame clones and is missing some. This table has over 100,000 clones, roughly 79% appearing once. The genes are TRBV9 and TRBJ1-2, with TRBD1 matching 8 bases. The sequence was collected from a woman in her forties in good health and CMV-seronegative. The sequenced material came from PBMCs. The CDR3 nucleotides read TGTGCCAGCAGCGTAAGGGACAGGCGTAGTACTAACTATGGCTACACCTTC. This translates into CASSVRDRRSTNYGYTF.